What follows are 31 T cell receptor beta chains derived from one specimen sequenced in a study of shared clonotypes between healthy human individuals. Assay used: immunoSEQ multiplex PCR; TCRdb lists only in-frame clones, some missing. The top ten hold around 1.2% of the sample, which has 1.5 million to 2.5 million clones, over 85% seen once. CD45RO-negative, CCR7-positively selected cells formed the naive CD8 fraction, excluding terminally differentiated effector memory CD45RA+ cells. The sample was naive CD8+ T cells sorted from blood. The receptors shown here come from a man between 18 and 35 years old in good health.

This chain joins TRBV13 and TRBJ2-2; maybe TRBD2 (6 bases). Looked up from germline, CDR1 is PRHDT and CDR2 is FYEKMQ (reference sequence). This CDR3 is built from 15 residues. With 0 bases removed from V and 6 bases from J, the gap between germline ends came to 11 bases. The CDR3 DNA reads TGTGCCAGCAGCTTAGGTGTGCTAGCGTCCGGGGAGCTGTTTTTT. Amino acids: CASSLGVLASGELFF.

The rearrangement joins TRBV7-9 to TRBJ2-1; possibly TRBD2 for D (6 bases). The CDR3 loop spans 15 amino acids. Germline V CDR1 and CDR2: SEHNR, FQNEAQ (reference sequence). V gave up 1 base and J gave up 3 bases, with 10 bases separating them. As DNA, the CDR3 is TGTGCCAGCAGCTTAGTCGGCGGGAACTACAATGAGCAGTTCTTC. This encodes CASSLVGGNYNEQFF.

The CDR3 loop is CASSVRGGDSPLHF. The DNA of the CDR3 is TGTGCCAGTAGTGTCAGGGGGGGAGACTCACCCCTCCACTTT. The chain has TRBV19 and TRBJ1-6, with 7 bases identical to TRBD1. Trimming at V came to 5 bases and at J to 10 bases, leaving 8 bases not matched to a gene. Per the germline V gene, CDR1 is LNHDA and CDR2 is SQIVND (reference sequence). The CDR3 extends over 14 amino acids.

J is TRBJ2-1 and V is TRBV6-1; D possibly matches TRBD1 or TRBD2 (5 bases each). Per the germline V gene, CDR1 is MNHNS and CDR2 is SASEGT. The CDR3 covers 16 residues. V was shortened by 3 bases and J by 0 bases, with 12 bases between the two germline ends. CDR3 residues: CASSEWGKSSYNEQFF. CDR3 nucleotides: TGTGCCAGCAGTGAGTGGGGGAAAAGCTCCTACAATGAGCAGTTCTTC.

The chain joins TRBV4-3 to TRBJ2-1; 8 bases align to TRBD2. The length of the CDR3 is 17 residues. The germline gives CDR1 LGHNA, CDR2 YSLEER. J was trimmed by 4 bases and V by 0 bases; bases with no gene match: 8. This CDR3 is CASSQEGPGGAYNEQFF. DNA of the CDR3: TGCGCCAGCAGCCAAGAAGGGCCGGGAGGGGCTTACAATGAGCAGTTCTTC.

This chain uses TRBV5-8 with TRBJ1-6; the D is unclear. Germline V CDR1 and CDR2: SGHTS, YDEGEE. The CDR3 contains 14 residues. V dropped 1 base and J dropped 3 bases, with 5 bases sitting between them. Written as DNA, the CDR3 is TGTGCCAGCAGCTTGAACGGCTATAATTCACCCCTCCACTTT. It yields the protein CASSLNGYNSPLHF.

The chain employs TRBV6-5 and TRBJ2-1, with TRBD1 identical over 9 bases. CDR3 length: 15 amino acids. V was clipped by 5 bases and J by 2 bases; unmatched bases: 4. Germline CDR1 and CDR2: MNHEY and SVGAGI. The CDR3: CASSQTGGPYNEQFF. In DNA form, the CDR3 reads TGTGCCAGCAGTCAGACAGGGGGGCCCTACAATGAGCAGTTCTTC.

The rearrangement uses TRBV27 and TRBJ1-5, with D possibly TRBD1 on 6 matching bases. The CDR3 runs 14 residues. V lost 6 bases and J lost 3, with 12 bases in between. Germline CDR1 is MNHEY and CDR2 is SMNVEV (reference sequence). CDR3 sequence: CASSPRDNNQPQHF. The CDR3 nucleotides are TGTGCCAGCAGCCCCCGGGACAACAATCAGCCCCAGCATTTT.

V is TRBV4-3 and J is TRBJ2-7; tentatively, D is TRBD1 (6 bases). There are 17 residues in the CDR3. Germline V gene sequence: CDR1 LGHNA, CDR2 YSLEER. The V end lost 0 bases, the J end lost 4 bases, and 19 bases lay between the germline ends. The CDR3 DNA sequence: TGCGCCAGCAGCCAAGAAATTGCCCCGGGACACATTTACGAGCAGTACTTC. Translated, it gives CASSQEIAPGHIYEQYF.

In nucleotides, the CDR3 is TGCGCCAGCAGCCAAGACAGGGAAGGGAGAATGAACACTGAAGCTTTCTTT. Translation gives CASSQDREGRMNTEAFF. This chain uses TRBV4-1 with TRBJ1-1; D possibly corresponds to TRBD1 (5 bases). Trimming shortened V by 0 bases and J by 0 bases, and 14 bases separated the two germline ends. The CDR3 runs to 17 residues. Germline lookup yields CDR1 MGHRA and CDR2 YSYEKL.

The gene calls are TRBV19 and TRBJ2-7, with TRBD2 identical over 11 bases. CDR1 LNHDA and CDR2 SQIVND come from the germline V gene (reference sequence). The CDR3 extends over 19 amino acids. V lost 4 bases, J lost 0 bases, and 14 bases stayed unmatched. The CDR3: CASSKIAGGPEVGSYEQYF. CDR3 coding DNA: TGTGCCAGTAGTAAAATAGCGGGAGGGCCGGAAGTTGGCTCCTACGAGCAGTACTTC.

The CDR3 sequence: CASSQVWTGGETQYF. As DNA, the CDR3 is TGCGCCAGCAGCCAAGTCTGGACAGGGGGGGAGACCCAGTACTTC. This chain connects TRBV4-3 to TRBJ2-5; TRBD1 matches at 10 bases. Germline V gene sequence: CDR1 LGHNA, CDR2 YSLEER. The V segment lost 1 base and the J segment 5 bases; nucleotides outside the gene matches: 4. The CDR3 spans 15 residues.

V is TRBV19 and J is TRBJ1-5; 8 bases match TRBD1. Germline lookup yields CDR1 LNHDA and CDR2 SQIVND (reference sequence). The CDR3 consists of 14 residues. The J segment lost 7 bases and the V segment lost 6 bases, leaving 8 bases of the junction unmatched. The CDR3 sequence: CASRTGTGRQPQHF. DNA for the CDR3: TGTGCCAGTAGAACCGGGACAGGAAGACAGCCCCAGCATTTT.

The chain is built from TRBV7-9 and TRBJ1-2, with D unclear. Trimming shortened V by 1 base and J by 5 bases, and 8 bases separated the two germline ends. The CDR3 length is 13 residues. The germline V gene has CDR1 SEHNR and CDR2 FQNEAQ (reference sequence). CDR3 bases: TGTGCCAGCAGCTTAGTGCAGGCGTATGGCTACACCTTC. This translates into CASSLVQAYGYTF.

The rearrangement links TRBV30 to TRBJ2-3, with unresolved D. The CDR3 sequence is 18 residues long. Germline V CDR1 and CDR2: GTSNPN, SVGIG (reference sequence). Trimming stripped 1 base from V and 4 bases from J, with 24 bases between. DNA for the CDR3: TGTGCCTGGAGTGGACTCGGGTCTCGTTCGGCCCCACCAGATACGCAGTATTTT. This sequence encodes CAWSGLGSRSAPPDTQYF.

The CDR3 coding sequence is TGTGCCAGCTCCAGGACAGGGGGCTCTGGGGCCAACGTCCTGACTTTC. Protein product: CASSRTGGSGANVLTF. V and J are TRBV18 and TRBJ2-6; 10 bases agree with TRBD1. CDR3 length equals 16 residues. The V and J ends lost 6 bases and 0 bases, in that order; junction bases with no gene match: 2. The V gene's germline CDR1 is KGHSH and CDR2 LQKENI.

The chain combines TRBV27 with TRBJ2-2; D unresolved. Between the trimmed V and J ends, which lost 2 bases and 5 bases, there was a span of 12 bases. This CDR3 comprises 15 residues. CDR1 MNHEY and CDR2 SMNVEV come from the germline V gene (reference sequence). CDR3 protein: CASSLRPEQTGELFF. DNA for the CDR3: TGTGCCAGCAGTTTACGGCCTGAACAGACCGGGGAGCTGTTTTTT.

The chain links TRBV2 to TRBJ2-3, with D tentatively TRBD1 (6 bases). The CDR3 runs to 15 residues. The V gene's germline CDR1 is SNHLY and CDR2 FYNNEI. Trimming stripped 5 bases from V and 7 bases from J, with 19 bases between. This CDR3 is CASSSPVGGANTQYF. CDR3 sequence (DNA): TGTGCCAGCAGTTCCCCCGTAGGGGGTGCCAATACGCAGTATTTT.

A note on this clone: This CDR3 is also generated by other DNA sequences in the sample. This sequence joins TRBV10-2 and TRBJ2-7; tentatively, D is TRBD1 or TRBD2 (5 bases each). The CDR3 is 13 amino acids. CDR1 and CDR2 (germline): WSHSY, SAAADI. V was cut by 0 bases and J by 4 bases, with 7 bases left in between. CDR3 in DNA: TGCGCCAGCAGTGAGTCCTGGGGGTACGAGCAGTACTTC. Translating gives CASSESWGYEQYF.

The chain joins TRBV10-3 to TRBJ2-2; D unclear. Trimming removed 4 bases from V and 0 bases from J, with 9 bases in between. This CDR3 is 15 amino acids long. Germline assignment: CDR1 ENHRY and CDR2 SYGVKD. CDR3: CAISVSVANTGELFF. The CDR3 DNA follows: TGTGCCATCAGTGTCAGCGTCGCGAACACCGGGGAGCTGTTTTTT.

The rearrangement uses TRBV15 and TRBJ2-3; D call uncertain. CDR3 size: 14 residues. V shed 8 bases and J shed 1 base, with 13 bases lying between them. CDR1 and CDR2 from the germline V gene are LNHNV and YYDKDF (reference sequence). The CDR3 reads CATGVSRGTDTQYF. The CDR3 DNA sequence: TGTGCCACCGGTGTGTCCCGGGGCACAGATACGCAGTATTTT.

Of note for this clone: The same CDR3 also results from other DNA sequences found in this sample. The chain has TRBV9 and TRBJ2-7, with TRBD1 as a possible D gene (7 bases). The germline CDR1 and CDR2 sequences are SGDLS and YYNGEE. Trimming removed 0 bases at V and 1 base at J, with 11 bases between. The CDR3 spans 15 residues. CDR3 amino acids: CASSVGGDSSYEQYF. In nucleotides, the CDR3 is TGTGCCAGCAGCGTAGGGGGGGACAGTTCCTACGAGCAGTACTTC.

CDR3 nucleotide sequence: TGTGCCAGCAGTACGCTCGCGGACAGGGGATACGAGCAGTACTTC. Amino acid sequence: CASSTLADRGYEQYF. The J gene is TRBJ2-7, the V gene TRBV27, with TRBD1 identical over 9 bases. V lost 5 bases and J lost 4; bases outside the gene matches: 9. This CDR3 has 15 amino acids. Per germline, CDR1 MNHEY and CDR2 SMNVEV (reference sequence).

The table lists this clone with a count of one. The V gene is TRBV30, the J gene TRBJ1-6; no firm D call. Deletions cut 4 bases from V and 2 bases from J, with 15 bases between. The CDR3 contains 16 residues. The germline V gene encodes CDR1 GTSNPN and CDR2 SVGIG (reference sequence). CDR3 in DNA: TGTGCCTGGACCCCAGGTACCTTCGCCTATAATTCACCCCTCCACTTT. It yields the protein CAWTPGTFAYNSPLHF.

This chain connects TRBV7-9 to TRBJ2-3, with 11 bases identical to TRBD2. The CDR3 covers 16 residues. Looked up from germline, CDR1 is SEHNR and CDR2 is FQNEAQ (reference sequence). J gave up 2 bases and V 5 bases, and 6 bases lay outside the gene matches. The CDR3, as DNA: TGTGCCAGCAGCCCAATAGCGGGAGGGTTCACAGATACGCAGTATTTT. It encodes CASSPIAGGFTDTQYF.

This chain links TRBV30 with TRBJ2-7; D remains ambiguous. The CDR3 is 12 amino acids. Germline V gives CDR1 GTSNPN, CDR2 SVGIG (reference sequence). The V and J ends lost 1 base and 4 bases respectively, with 8 bases between them. The CDR3 DNA reads as TGTGCCTGGAGTGCCCTCACATACGAGCAGTACTTC. It encodes CAWSALTYEQYF.

This chain connects TRBV7-9 to TRBJ2-7; D is unclear. The germline V and J ends were trimmed by 4 bases and 4 bases, with 17 bases remaining between them. In germline, CDR1 is SEHNR, CDR2 FQNEAQ (reference sequence). The CDR3 has 15 residues. The CDR3 DNA follows: TGTGCCAGCAGCTCGAACCCGCCGAGAGAATACGAGCAGTACTTC. It yields the protein CASSSNPPREYEQYF.

The CDR3 sequence is CASSAVPLLAGNHNEQFF. CDR3 DNA: TGTGCCAGCAGCGCCGTCCCCCTCCTAGCGGGCAATCACAATGAGCAGTTCTTC. The V gene is TRBV9, the J gene TRBJ2-1; 8 bases agree with TRBD2. The junction had 16 bases not matched to a gene; V was cut back by 3 bases and J by 5 bases. Germline CDR1 SGDLS, CDR2 YYNGEE. The CDR3 is made up of 18 amino acids. Complete variable domain (other parts from reference TRBV9 and TRBJ2-1): DSGVTQTPKHLITATGQRVTLRCSPRSGDLSVYWYQQSLDQGLQFLIQYYNGEERAKGNILERFSAQQFPDLHSELNLSSLELGDSALYFCASSAVPLLAGNHNEQFFGPGTRLTVL.

J is TRBJ2-5 and V is TRBV6-1; D perhaps matches TRBD2 (6 bases). CDR3 size: 15 residues. CDR1 is MNHNS and CDR2 is SASEGT in the germline V gene. V shed 7 bases and J shed 5 bases, with 20 bases lying between them. The CDR3 DNA sequence: TGTGCCAGCACCTGGGACTCTCAAAATGAGGAGACCCAGTACTTC. It specifies CASTWDSQNEETQYF.

The chain combines TRBV5-6 with TRBJ1-6, with D tentatively TRBD1 (5 bases). This CDR3 is built from 14 residues. Deletions cut 0 bases from V and 9 bases from J, with 10 bases between. In germline, CDR1 is SGHDT, CDR2 YYEEEE. The DNA of the CDR3 is TGTGCCAGCAGCTTGGAGGGACCTTCTTCACCCCTCCACTTT. Encoded protein: CASSLEGPSSPLHF.

V gene TRBV19 combines with J gene TRBJ1-2; TRBD1 matches at 12 bases. V gave up 0 bases and J gave up 6 bases; unmatched junction bases: 14. Germline V CDR1 and CDR2: LNHDA, SQIVND (reference sequence). The CDR3 loop spans 19 amino acids. The CDR3 spells CASSIDYGTGGGWMDGYTF. CDR3 DNA: TGTGCCAGTAGTATAGATTATGGGACAGGGGGCGGATGGATGGATGGCTACACCTTC.